One and the same sample provided the 20 T cell receptor beta chains below, sequenced in a study of blood T cell repertoires in COVID-19. Generated by immunoSEQ multiplex PCR, the TCRdb table keeps only in-frame clones and is missing some. The sample includes 30,000 to 35,000 clones, 80% to 90% of them seen just once. Source material: peripheral blood. Every receptor here comes from a woman in her 70s with active COVID-19.

This clone was recorded a few times. The chain recombines TRBV27 with TRBJ2-1; D might be TRBD2 (5 bases). Trimming removed 5 bases from V and 7 bases from J, with 9 bases in between. This CDR3 contains 12 residues. CDR1 MNHEY and CDR2 SMNVEV come from the germline V gene (reference sequence). This CDR3 reads CASSAPGNEQFF. CDR3 in DNA: TGTGCCAGCAGTGCCCCGGGGAATGAGCAGTTCTTC.

V and J are TRBV29-1 and TRBJ2-6; D is perhaps TRBD2 (6 bases). CDR3 length: 16 amino acids. The V gene's germline CDR1 is SQVTM and CDR2 ANQGSEA. V lost 1 base and J lost 2, with 12 bases in between. The CDR3 DNA follows: TGCAGCGTTGAAGCCCTCGGAGGGGCTGGGGCCAACGTCCTGACTTTC. Translating gives CSVEALGGAGANVLTF. Variable domain in full (rest from reference TRBV29-1 and TRBJ2-6): SAVISQKPSRDICQRGTSLTIQCQVDSQVTMMFWYRQQPGQSLTLIATANQGSEATYESGFVIDKFPISRPNLTFSTLTVSNMSPEDSSIYLCSVEALGGAGANVLTFGAGSRLTVL.

CDR3 region: CATQQVSGANVLTF. The CDR3 bases are TGTGCCACGCAGCAGGTCTCTGGGGCCAACGTCCTGACTTTC. The chain uses TRBV10-3 and TRBJ2-6, with no clear D. The CDR3 has 14 residues. Germline CDR1 and CDR2: ENHRY and SYGVKD. The V gene lost 10 bases and the J gene lost 0 bases, with 10 bases spanning the gap.

The rearrangement joins TRBV28 to TRBJ2-5; 8 nucleotides agree with TRBD2. V gave up 5 bases and J gave up 5 bases; unmatched junction bases: 7. CDR1 and CDR2 (germline): MDHEN, SYDVKM. The CDR3 length is 14 residues. In nucleotides, the CDR3 is TGTGCCAGCAGTGTAGCGGGGTACGGGGAGACCCAGTACTTC. It is translated as CASSVAGYGETQYF.

Here the CDR3 reads CASSYSSARGYGYTF. As DNA, the CDR3 is TGTGCCAGCAGTTACTCGAGCGCCAGGGGATATGGCTACACCTTC. V usage is TRBV6-6 and J usage is TRBJ1-2, with a tentative D call TRBD1 (6 bases). Germline CDR1 and CDR2: MNHNY and SVGAGI (reference sequence). The CDR3 length is 15 residues. The V end lost 0 bases, the J end lost 5 bases, and 13 bases lay between the germline ends.

This clone was detected once. The rearrangement uses TRBV14 and TRBJ2-3; D is possibly TRBD1 (5 bases). With 0 bases removed from V and 10 bases from J, the gap between germline ends came to 8 bases. The CDR3 covers 12 residues. Looked up from germline, CDR1 is SGHDN and CDR2 is FVKESK. The CDR3 protein is CASSQDRTPQYF. The CDR3 DNA reads as TGTGCCAGCAGCCAAGATAGGACACCGCAGTATTTT.

The rearrangement joins TRBV7-2 to TRBJ2-3; TRBD2 aligns across 8 bases. The length of the CDR3 is 14 residues. CDR1 and CDR2 from the germline V gene are SGHTA and FQGNSA. V shed 8 bases, J shed 4 bases, and the junction held 8 bases outside the gene matches. The CDR3 here is CASLKAGAADTQYF. The CDR3 nucleotides are TGTGCCAGCTTGAAAGCGGGGGCGGCAGATACGCAGTATTTT.

V gene TRBV28 combines with J gene TRBJ1-4; perhaps TRBD1 as D (6 bases). Deletions cut 5 bases from V and 3 bases from J, with 16 bases between. The CDR3 is made up of 16 amino acids. CDR1 is MDHEN, CDR2 SYDVKM, per germline. The CDR3 nucleotides are TGTGCCAGCAGTCCCCCAGGGGAATTGGCTAATGAAAAACTGTTTTTT. Amino acids: CASSPPGELANEKLFF.

This clone was seen a handful of times. This chain connects TRBV18 to TRBJ2-5; TRBD2 matches 9 bases. The CDR3 sequence is 15 residues long. Germline V gene sequence: CDR1 KGHSH, CDR2 LQKENI. V shed 3 bases and J 4 bases; nucleotides not matched to a gene: 6. The CDR3: CASSPGTSRRETQYF. The CDR3 DNA reads as TGTGCCAGCTCACCGGGGACTAGCAGGCGAGAGACCCAGTACTTC.

The chain is built from TRBV2 and TRBJ2-3; D possibly corresponds to TRBD2 (6 bases). V lost 5 bases, J lost 10 bases, and 22 bases lay in between. This CDR3 region has 15 residues. Germline assignment: CDR1 SNHLY and CDR2 FYNNEI. CDR3 sequence: CASSRDLGPQKAQYF. CDR3 in DNA: TGTGCCAGCAGTCGGGACTTGGGGCCCCAAAAGGCGCAGTATTTT.

This rearrangement joins TRBV10-1 to TRBJ1-1; D not resolved. V was cut by 5 bases and J by 0 bases, with 7 bases left in between. The CDR3 sequence is 13 residues long. CDR1 and CDR2 from the germline V gene are WNHNN and SYGVQD (reference sequence). The CDR3 DNA reads TGCGCCAGCAGTCTTAATTTGAACACTGAAGCTTTCTTT. Its translation: CASSLNLNTEAFF.

This chain links TRBV5-1 with TRBJ1-2; no clear D gene. This CDR3 comprises 14 residues. Germline lookup yields CDR1 SGHRS and CDR2 YFSETQ. Between the trimmed V and J ends, which lost 4 bases and 4 bases, there was a span of 14 bases. The CDR3 bases are TGCGCCAGCAGCCCCGGGGAGGTGGGCTATGGCTACACCTTC. It specifies CASSPGEVGYGYTF.

The V and J genes are TRBV6-1 and TRBJ2-5; TRBD2 matches at 13 bases. Germline CDR1 MNHNS, CDR2 SASEGT. This CDR3 has 16 amino acids. The V and J ends lost 3 bases and 2 bases, in that order; junction bases with no gene match: 3. The CDR3 DNA is TGTGCCAGCAGTGAGGGACTAGCGGGGTCACAAGAGACCCAGTACTTC. This gives the protein CASSEGLAGSQETQYF.

The chain couples TRBV9 to TRBJ1-2, with 8 nucleotides matching TRBD1. The CDR3 runs to 17 residues. V lost 0 bases, J lost 6 bases, and 13 bases stayed unmatched. Germline V gene sequence: CDR1 SGDLS, CDR2 YYNGEE. The CDR3 region is CASSVGGPAGGQHGYTF. CDR3 sequence (DNA): TGTGCCAGCAGCGTAGGAGGACCGGCAGGGGGCCAGCATGGCTACACCTTC.

This clone showed up just a few times. The chain combines TRBV7-9 with TRBJ1-1, with 7 nucleotides matching TRBD1. Losses at the gene ends were 1 base for V and 5 bases for J; bases not matched to a gene: 4. The CDR3 contains 14 residues. Germline V gives CDR1 SEHNR, CDR2 FQNEAQ (reference sequence). Written as DNA, the CDR3 is TGTGCCAGCAGCTTAGAGGCAGGGGGGACTGAAGCTTTCTTT. It translates to CASSLEAGGTEAFF.

The rearrangement uses TRBV5-1 and TRBJ2-6; D may be TRBD1 (6 bases). Germline CDR1 reads SGHRS; CDR2 reads YFSETQ. The CDR3 has 15 amino acids. Trimming removed 3 bases at V and 3 bases at J, with 10 bases between. Here the CDR3 reads CASSSTGIGANVLTF. CDR3 sequence (DNA): TGCGCCAGCAGCTCCACAGGGATTGGGGCCAACGTCCTGACTTTC.

The CDR3 is CASSFLEGETQYF. The CDR3 DNA follows: TGTGCCAGCAGTTTCCTCGAGGGAGAGACCCAGTACTTC. The chain links TRBV12-3 or TRBV12-4 to TRBJ2-5, with D tentatively TRBD2 (5 bases). V was shortened by 3 bases and J by 4 bases, with 9 bases between the two germline ends. The CDR3 totals 13 residues.

V and J are TRBV9 and TRBJ2-3, with 10 bases aligning to TRBD2. V was pared by 0 bases and J by 9 bases, with 10 bases of the junction left unmatched. Germline values: CDR1 SGDLS, CDR2 YYNGEE. This CDR3 spans 16 amino acids. CDR3 DNA: TGTGCCAGCAGCGTAGATCCTAGCGGGGGCCGGGGAACGCAGTATTTT. Translating gives CASSVDPSGGRGTQYF.

The chain joins TRBV18 to TRBJ1-1, with no clear D. CDR1 and CDR2 from the germline V gene are KGHSH and LQKENI. V lost 2 bases to trimming and J lost 1 base, with 8 bases between them. The CDR3 sequence is 14 residues long. CDR3 DNA sequence: TGTGCCAGCTCACCAGCGTCTAGGAACACTGAAGCTTTCTTT. Translated: CASSPASRNTEAFF.

This chain connects TRBV5-1 to TRBJ1-4, with 12 nucleotides matching TRBD1. Germline V gives CDR1 SGHRS, CDR2 YFSETQ. CDR3 length: 18 residues. The ends lost 4 bases at V and 1 base at J; junction bases unmatched: 8. The CDR3, as DNA: TGCGCCAGCAGCCCCCTGGGACAGGGGGCTGTAACTAATGAAAAACTGTTTTTT. Translating gives CASSPLGQGAVTNEKLFF.